The rows below give T cell receptor beta chains drawn from one sample of a study of CD8 T cells in ankylosing spondylitis. One entry per CDR3 protein results from TCRdb running MiXCR on the 5' RACE reads. Among fewer than 650,000 distinct CDR3 sequences listed, roughly 13% were seen once. Sequenced material: blood, either unsorted or a sorted T cell fraction (not recorded which). The receptor set was obtained from a male donor with ankylosing spondylitis. The CDR3 runs from the conserved cysteine through the conserved F or W. The D gene is left open where the match is weak. Size is stated for part of the rows, as once, few or many counts, or as a class when the clone is expanded.

NA NA TRBJ2-7 TRBV3-1 CASSQDEWGSEQYF TGTGCCAGCAGCCAAGACGAGTGGGGGTCCGAGCAGTACTTC
NA NA TRBJ2-5 TRBV6-2/TRBV6-3 CASRPSGLKQETQYF TGTGCCAGCAGACCTTCGGGACTGAAGCAGGAGACCCAGTACTTC
NA NA TRBJ2-3 TRBV15 CATSRDGRGTDTQYF TGTGCCACCAGCAGAGATGGGAGGGGGACAGATACGCAGTATTTT
NA NA TRBJ1-2 TRBV30 CAWSPDSSYGYTF TGTGCCTGGAGCCCGGACAGTTCCTATGGCTACACCTTC
NA TRBD2 TRBJ2-5 TRBV7-2 CASSRGTSGGVGETQYF TGTGCCAGCAGCAGGGGGACTAGCGGAGGGGTAGGAGAGACCCAGTACTTC
many NA TRBJ2-2 TRBV10-3 CAIRATGTGELFF TGTGCCATCAGGGCTACGGGGACCGGGGAGCTGTTTTTT
NA NA TRBJ1-6 TRBV7-2 CASSSYRDSPLHF TGTGCCAGCAGCTCTTACAGGGATTCACCCCTCCACTTT
many NA TRBJ2-3 TRBV5-1 CASSLGQHTDTQYF TGCGCCAGCAGCTTGGGGCAGCACACAGATACGCAGTATTTT
few TRBD1 TRBJ2-7 TRBV6-1 CASSEVEMGQGALYEQYF TGTGCCAGCAGTGAAGTAGAAATGGGACAGGGGGCCCTCTACGAGCAGTACTTC
NA TRBD2 TRBJ2-2 TRBV7-9 CASSFGGRSTGELFF TGTGCCAGCAGCTTTGGCGGGAGAAGCACCGGGGAGCTGTTTTTT
NA NA TRBJ2-1 TRBV20-1 CSAHSRHSTKNEQFF TGCAGTGCCCACAGTCGCCACTCTACGAAGAATGAGCAGTTCTTC
NA TRBD1 TRBJ2-5 TRBV12-3/TRBV12-4 CASGDRGQETQYF TGTGCCAGCGGGGACAGGGGACAAGAGACCCAGTACTTC
NA NA TRBJ2-7 TRBV12-3/TRBV12-4 CASSGSGSYEQYF TGTGCCAGCAGCGGTAGCGGTTCCTACGAGCAGTACTTC
many NA TRBJ1-5 TRBV7-9 CASSSGVGNQPQHF TGTGCCAGCAGCTCAGGGGTGGGCAATCAGCCCCAGCATTTT
many NA TRBJ1-5 TRBV12-3/TRBV12-4 CASSWGVGNQPQHF TGTGCCAGCAGTTGGGGGGTTGGCAATCAGCCCCAGCATTTT
few NA TRBJ2-3 TRBV5-1 CASSPRPGIDTQYF TGCGCCAGCAGCCCTAGGCCCGGGATCGATACGCAGTATTTT
few NA TRBJ2-5 TRBV20-1 CSARDRVETQYF TGCAGTGCTAGAGATCGAGTGGAGACCCAGTACTTC
many TRBD2 TRBJ2-2 TRBV4-1 CASSRLGGSTQTGELFF TGCGCCAGCAGCCGCCTGGGGGGGAGTACCCAGACCGGGGAGCTGTTTTTT
few NA TRBJ1-1 TRBV20-1 CSARDQSSEAFF TGCAGTGCTAGAGATCAAAGCTCTGAAGCTTTCTTT
few NA TRBJ1-2 TRBV29-1 CSVEDGSHPHTF TGCAGCGTTGAAGATGGCAGCCACCCACACACCTTC
NA NA TRBJ2-7 TRBV7-9 CASSYISSYEQYF TGTGCCAGCAGCTACATTTCCTCCTACGAGCAGTACTTC
many NA TRBJ2-2 TRBV12-3/TRBV12-4 CASSSGWELFF TGTGCCAGCAGCAGCGGCTGGGAGCTGTTTTTT
many NA TRBJ2-1 TRBV7-9 CASSSEQAGNEQFF TGTGCCAGCAGCTCTGAGCAAGCGGGCAATGAGCAGTTCTTC
NA TRBD2 TRBJ2-1 TRBV3-1 CASSQNPGLAGGPAYNEQFF TGTGCCAGCAGTCAAAACCCGGGACTAGCGGGAGGGCCGGCCTACAATGAGCAGTTCTTC
many NA TRBJ1-1 TRBV12-3/TRBV12-4 CASSLQVNTEAFF TGTGCCAGCAGTTTACAGGTGAACACTGAAGCTTTCTTT
NA NA TRBJ2-3 TRBV7-6 CASSLAGGVDTQYF TGTGCCAGCAGCTTAGCGGGAGGAGTGGATACGCAGTATTTT
many NA TRBJ2-7 TRBV9 CASSVAGQTEQYF TGTGCCAGCAGCGTAGCGGGGCAGACCGAGCAGTACTTC
many NA TRBJ2-1 TRBV20-1 CSAPQYSYNEQFF TGCAGTGCCCCCCAGTATTCCTACAATGAGCAGTTCTTC
few NA TRBJ2-3 TRBV20-1 CSARGPRLITRDTDTQYF TGCAGTGCTAGAGGGCCCCGATTGATTACAAGGGACACAGATACGCAGTATTTT
NA TRBD1 TRBJ1-2 TRBV20-1 CSAIPRRQGVYGYTF TGCAGTGCAATCCCCCGGAGACAGGGGGTCTATGGCTACACCTTC
NA NA TRBJ2-7 TRBV15 CATSTYRGEQYF TGTGCCACCAGCACCTACAGAGGCGAGCAGTACTTC
few TRBD1 TRBJ1-2 TRBV27 CASSLLQGLDGYTF TGTGCCAGCTCACTCCTACAGGGGCTGGATGGCTACACCTTC
NA NA TRBJ1-1 TRBV19 CASSINRDGEAFF TGTGCCAGTAGTATAAACCGGGACGGTGAAGCTTTCTTT
NA NA TRBJ1-1 TRBV21-1 CASSANRGRTEAFF TGTGCCAGCAGCGCCAACAGGGGTCGGACTGAAGCTTTCTTT
NA TRBD2 TRBJ2-1 TRBV12-3/TRBV12-4 CASSPYSGGSYNEQFF TGTGCCAGCAGCCCTTATAGCGGGGGCTCCTACAATGAGCAGTTCTTC
NA TRBD2 TRBJ2-3 TRBV7-2 CASSTSGRTTDMQYF TGTGCCAGCAGCACTAGCGGGAGGACAACAGATATGCAGTATTTT
few NA TRBJ2-2 TRBV29-1 CSASLLGGTGELFF TGCAGCGCCTCCCTTCTAGGTGGCACCGGGGAGCTGTTTTTT
NA NA TRBJ1-5 TRBV12-3/TRBV12-4 CASSLDEHQPQHF TGTGCCAGCAGTTTAGACGAACATCAGCCCCAGCATTTT
NA NA TRBJ1-1 TRBV7-9 CASSFSSDTEAFF TGTGCCAGCAGTTTCTCTTCAGACACTGAAGCTTTCTTT
few NA TRBJ1-1 TRBV20-1 CSATPAGSNTEAFF TGCAGTGCTACCCCGGCAGGGAGCAACACTGAAGCTTTCTTT
few NA TRBJ1-6 TRBV20-1 CSARGSTNSPLHF TGCAGTGCTAGAGGGTCTACTAATTCACCCCTCCACTTT
few NA TRBJ1-2 TRBV9 CASSKGMRYTF TGTGCCAGCAGTAAGGGGATGCGCTACACCTTC
NA NA TRBJ2-1 TRBV11-3 CASSPDISREYNEQFF TGTGCCAGCAGCCCCGATATCTCCCGTGAGTACAATGAGCAGTTCTTC
few TRBD1 TRBJ1-1 TRBV12-3/TRBV12-4 CASREGGRSTEAFF TGTGCCAGCAGGGAAGGGGGCCGGTCCACTGAAGCTTTCTTT
NA NA TRBJ2-2 TRBV12-3/TRBV12-4 CASTTEGRTGELFF TGTGCCAGCACCACTGAGGGGCGAACCGGGGAGCTGTTTTTT
NA NA TRBJ1-1 TRBV7-8 CASTLLGSMNTEAFF TGTGCCAGCACCTTGCTTGGATCGATGAACACTGAAGCTTTCTTT
few NA TRBJ1-1 TRBV15 CATSRAVGGMNTEAFF TGTGCCACCAGCAGAGCAGTCGGGGGAATGAACACTGAAGCTTTCTTT
many NA TRBJ2-6 TRBV29-1 CSVPRTSGANVLTF TGCAGCGTGCCCCGGACATCCGGGGCCAACGTCCTGACTTTC